These T cell receptor beta chains were read from a single sample in a study of response to subunit inactivated influenza vaccine. Each CDR3 protein gets one entry after TCRdb re-called the RT-PCR reads with MiXCR. The sample has more than 600,000 distinct CDR3 sequences, 18% seen once. Material: PBMCs from blood, obtained around 5 days after vaccination. Receptor source: a man over 45 who received an inactivated influenza vaccine. Each CDR3 is given with its conserved first and last residue. The D gene is left open where the match is weak. Some rows have no size entry. The others give once, few or many, or a class for an expanded clone.

>NA|TRBD1|TRBJ2-3|TRBV7-9
TGTGCCAGCAGCTTCCGACAGGGCCCATACACAGATACGCAGTATTTT
CASSFRQGPYTDTQYF
>NA|NA|TRBJ2-1|TRBV10-3
TGTGCCCATGCTGCCTGGGGCGATGAGCAGTTCTTC
CAHAAWGDEQFF
>NA|NA|TRBJ2-7|TRBV18
TGTGCCAGCTCCCCGCGTCAGGAAAGCTCCTACGAGCAGTACTTC
CASSPRQESSYEQYF
>few|NA|TRBJ2-5|TRBV6-1
TGTGCCAGCACCAGATGGGGGACCCAAGAGACCCAGTACTTC
CASTRWGTQETQYF
>many|TRBD1|TRBJ2-7|TRBV12-3/TRBV12-4
TGTGCCAGCAGCCCCCGGGACAGGGACGTTTACTACGAGCAGTACTTC
CASSPRDRDVYYEQYF
>NA|TRBD2|TRBJ2-2|TRBV7-6
TGTGCCAGCAGCTCGACTAGCGGGAGGGCCGGGGAGCTGTTTTTT
CASSSTSGRAGELFF
>few|NA|TRBJ2-1|TRBV4-3
TGCGCCAGCAGCCGCATGGGGGGCCCCTACAATGAGCAGTTCTTC
CASSRMGGPYNEQFF
>NA|NA|TRBJ2-5|TRBV11-2
TGTGCCAGCAGCCACAGCGGAATAGAGACCCAGTACTTC
CASSHSGIETQYF
>many|TRBD2|TRBJ2-3|TRBV20-1
TGCAGTGCAAGAGGAGGACTAGCGGGATCAGATACGCAGTATTTT
CSARGGLAGSDTQYF
>many|NA|TRBJ2-3|TRBV29-1
TGCAGCGTTGAAGATCGGGCCACAGATACGCAGTATTTT
CSVEDRATDTQYF
>NA|TRBD2|TRBJ2-3|TRBV2
TGTGCCAGCAGGAGGGGACTAGCGGGAGGGCCGTTCTCCCCAGATACGCAGTATTTT
CASRRGLAGGPFSPDTQYF
>few|TRBD1|TRBJ2-3|TRBV5-1
TGCGCCAGCAGCTTGGGGGACAGGGTGGCAGATACGCAGTATTTT
CASSLGDRVADTQYF
>many|NA|TRBJ2-1|TRBV29-1
TGCAGCGTTGATTATGAGGGAGTTTTTTATAATGAGCAGTTCTTC
CSVDYEGVFYNEQFF
>NA|NA|TRBJ2-1|TRBV7-2
TGTGCCAGCAGCTTAGTAGGGGTTAGCTCCTACAATGAGCAGTTCTTC
CASSLVGVSSYNEQFF
>many|NA|TRBJ1-6|TRBV20-1
TGCAGTGCTAGCAAATCGGGGGTTAATTCACCCCTCCACTTT
CSASKSGVNSPLHF
>few|TRBD2|TRBJ2-5|TRBV20-1
TGCAGTGCTTTCCCGACTAGCGGGAGGGGGGAGACCCAGTACTTC
CSAFPTSGRGETQYF
>few|NA|TRBJ2-2|TRBV11-2
TGTGCCAGCAGCTTATTGGGGCTCCGGCTAGCGAACACCGGGGAGCTGTTTTTT
CASSLLGLRLANTGELFF
>few|TRBD1|TRBJ2-4|TRBV6-1
TGTGCCAGCAGCTCATTACCGGGACAGAAAGCCAAAAACATTCAGTACTTC
CASSSLPGQKAKNIQYF
>NA|NA|TRBJ1-5|TRBV5-6
TGTGCCAGCAGCCGGGGCGGGGGGCGTTGGGGTCAGCCCCAGCATTTT
CASSRGGGRWGQPQHF
>NA|NA|TRBJ1-2|TRBV7-9
TGTGCCAGCAGCTTACCCGGGACAGGCTACACCTTC
CASSLPGTGYTF
>few|TRBD2|TRBJ2-2|TRBV20-1
TGCAGTGCTAGAGGCACTAGCGGGATTCGCGGGGAGCTGTTTTTT
CSARGTSGIRGELFF
>many|TRBD1|TRBJ2-7|TRBV20-1
TGCAGCCCGGGACAGGGACCCTACGAGCAGTACTTC
CSPGQGPYEQYF
>NA|TRBD1|TRBJ1-6|TRBV20-1
TGCAGTGCTATCCGGGACAGCGATAATTCACCCCTCCACTTT
CSAIRDSDNSPLHF
>NA|TRBD2|TRBJ2-1|TRBV5-1
TGCGCCAGTCAAGAAACTAGCGGGGGGAGAAATGAGCAGTTCTTC
CASQETSGGRNEQFF
>NA|NA|TRBJ1-1|TRBV11-2
TGTGCCAGCAGCTCTAGAGCCCCCAGGGCTTTCTTT
CASSSRAPRAFF
>NA|NA|TRBJ2-6|TRBV4-3
TGCGCCAGCAGCCAAGAGATAACCTTGGCTGGGGCCAACGTCCTGACTTTC
CASSQEITLAGANVLTF
>few|NA|TRBJ2-7|TRBV4-3
TGCGCCAGCAGCCAGATTGCCCACCATCCCTCCTACGAGCAGTACTTC
CASSQIAHHPSYEQYF
>few|TRBD1|TRBJ2-3|TRBV7-9
TGTGCCAGCAGCTTAAGACAGGGGGCGACAGATACGCAGTATTTT
CASSLRQGATDTQYF
>few|NA|TRBJ1-6|TRBV28
TGTGCCAGCAGTTTAGCCGGGAACCGAGGTTCACCCCTCCACTTT
CASSLAGNRGSPLHF
>NA|NA|TRBJ2-1|TRBV2
TGTGCCAGCAGGAGAACCAATGAGCAGTTCTTC
CASRRTNEQFF
>NA|TRBD2|TRBJ2-2|TRBV9
TGTGCCAGCAGCGTAGCGGGAGGAAATGAGCTGTTTTTT
CASSVAGGNELFF
>few|NA|TRBJ2-1|TRBV5-5
TGTGCCAGCAGCTTACGGGCCGAAGTATATGAGCAGTTCTTC
CASSLRAEVYEQFF
>NA|NA|TRBJ2-1|TRBV7-2
TGTGCCAGCAGCTTAGTGGGTTTTGAGCAGTTCTTC
CASSLVGFEQFF
>NA|NA|TRBJ2-7|TRBV28
TGTGCCAGCAGTGAGAACAGACTCTCCTACGAGCAGTACTTC
CASSENRLSYEQYF
>once|NA|TRBJ2-3|TRBV7-2
TGTGCCAGCACCCGTCGGAGTGGGCGGGGTCTGGCTGCGCAGTATTTT
CASTRRSGRGLAAQYF
>many|TRBD2|TRBJ2-1|TRBV4-3
TGCGCCAGCAGCCCTAGCGGGAGGGAGGACAATGAGCAGTTCTTC
CASSPSGREDNEQFF
>NA|TRBD1|TRBJ2-5|TRBV28
TGTGCCAGCAGCCTCAAGGACAGGGGGAACCTGGCGGCCCAGTACTTC
CASSLKDRGNLAAQYF
>few|NA|TRBJ1-2|TRBV29-1
TGCAGCGTTAGGGATAAGAATAACTATGGCTACACCTTC
CSVRDKNNYGYTF
>few|NA|TRBJ2-3|TRBV4-2
TGTGCCAGCAGCCAAGAAATTGGAGTACGGGGCACGCAGTATTTT
CASSQEIGVRGTQYF
>NA|NA|TRBJ2-1|TRBV12-3/TRBV12-4
TGTGCCAGCACCGGCAAGAATACCAATGAGCAGTTCTTC
CASTGKNTNEQFF
>NA|NA|TRBJ2-7|TRBV18
TGTGCCAGCTCAACCAACAGGGTGGCCCAATTAAGAGAGCAGTACTTC
CASSTNRVAQLREQYF
>NA|NA|TRBJ2-6|TRBV6-1
TGTGCCAGCAATAATCCACGCTCTGGGGCCAACGTCCTGACTTTC
CASNNPRSGANVLTF
>NA|TRBD1|TRBJ2-2|TRBV2
TGTGCCGGGACCGGGACAGCGACCACCGGGGAGCTGTTTTTT
CAGTGTATTGELFF
>NA|NA|TRBJ2-2|TRBV4-3
TGCGCCAGCAGCCAAGTACCAGGTGCTGCCACCGGGGAGCTGTTTTTT
CASSQVPGAATGELFF
>NA|NA|TRBJ1-3|TRBV5-1
TGCGCCAGCTGCTTGCAGGGAGATGGAAACACCATATATTTT
CASCLQGDGNTIYF
>NA|TRBD1|TRBJ1-1|TRBV20-1
TGCAGTGCGGGACAGGACCCGAACACTGAAGCTTTCTTT
CSAGQDPNTEAFF
>few|NA|TRBJ2-5|TRBV15
TGTGCCACCAGCAGAGAAAGACTAGTGAGTCCGCAAGAGACCCAGTACTTC
CATSRERLVSPQETQYF
>NA|NA|TRBJ1-1|TRBV12-3/TRBV12-4
TGTGCCAGCAGTTTACACAGGTTATTCGCTGAAGCTTTCTTT
CASSLHRLFAEAFF
>few|NA|TRBJ2-7|TRBV10-3
TGTGCCATCAGCTCGACGGCGGGCCCCTACGAGCAGTACTTC
CAISSTAGPYEQYF
>NA|TRBD1|TRBJ2-3|TRBV5-1
TGCGCCAGCAGCTCCTCCACAGGGGCCGCAGATACGCAGTATTTT
CASSSSTGAADTQYF
>NA|NA|TRBJ1-2|TRBV29-1
TGCAGCGTTGTTGGACAGTATGGCCACACCTTC
CSVVGQYGHTF
>NA|TRBD2|TRBJ2-3|TRBV7-9
TGTGCCAGCAGCACTCGTACGGGCGGGAGAGATGAAGATACGCAGTATTTT
CASSTRTGGRDEDTQYF
>few|TRBD2|TRBJ2-5|TRBV11-2
TGTGCCAGCAGCTTAGACGCGGGAGGGCTTCGGGAGACCCAGTACTTC
CASSLDAGGLRETQYF
>NA|NA|TRBJ2-3|TRBV21-1
TGTGCCAGCAGCAAGGGGGCTTTGACAGATACGCAGTATTTT
CASSKGALTDTQYF
>NA|NA|TRBJ2-3|TRBV29-1
TGCAGCGTTGAAGAGGGCCCAGATACGCAGTATTTT
CSVEEGPDTQYF
>few|NA|TRBJ2-5|TRBV20-1
TGCAGTGCTAGACCCAGATTATCTCAAGAGACCCAGTACTTC
CSARPRLSQETQYF